These 26 T cell receptor beta chains were sequenced from one sample in a study of blood T cell repertoires in COVID-19. Here immunoSEQ multiplex PCR was the method, and the copy in TCRdb shows in-frame clones only, minus some. The sample has fewer than 35,000 clones, nearly 90% seen once. The sequenced sample was peripheral blood. Source of these receptors: a man of 80 years or more with acute or convalescent COVID-19.

This clone turned up a few times. The rearrangement links TRBV29-1 to TRBJ2-1; a weak D match, TRBD2 (5 bases). This CDR3 spans 14 amino acids. V dropped 3 bases and J dropped 4 bases, with 13 bases sitting between them. CDR1 and CDR2 from the germline V gene are SQVTM and ANQGSEA. DNA of the CDR3: TGCAGCGTTGAGAAACGCGGGCTATACAATGAGCAGTTCTTC. Translation: CSVEKRGLYNEQFF.

The rearrangement links TRBV11-2 to TRBJ1-6; 7 bases fit TRBD1. Losses at the gene ends were 2 bases for V and 4 bases for J; bases not matched to a gene: 5. Germline values: CDR1 SGHAT, CDR2 FQNNGV. The CDR3 spans 16 residues. CDR3 sequence: CASSLRDRSYNSPLHF. Written as DNA, the CDR3 is TGTGCCAGCAGCTTAAGGGACAGATCGTATAATTCACCCCTCCACTTT.

The gene calls are TRBV2 and TRBJ2-5, with 15 bases identical to TRBD2. From germline, CDR1 is SNHLY and CDR2 FYNNEI. J gave up 9 bases and V 4 bases, and 3 bases lay outside the gene matches. This CDR3 is built from 14 residues. DNA of the CDR3: TGTGCCAGCAGTGTGGGACTAGCGGGAGGTCCCCAGTACTTC. Encoded protein: CASSVGLAGGPQYF.

J is TRBJ2-1 and V is TRBV5-4; TRBD2 aligns across 10 bases. The CDR3 runs to 15 residues. Germline trimming cut 3 bases from V and 9 bases from J; bases unmatched to any gene: 9. The germline CDR1 and CDR2 sequences are SGHNT and YYREEE (reference sequence). In DNA, the CDR3 is TGTGCCAGCAGCTCCCCGTCTAGCGGGAGACTTGAGCAGTTCTTC. Protein sequence: CASSSPSSGRLEQFF.

This rearrangement joins TRBV7-9 to TRBJ2-1; D might be TRBD2 (5 bases). The CDR3 is 14 amino acids. Germline V gene sequence: CDR1 SEHNR, CDR2 FQNEAQ (reference sequence). V lost 7 bases and J lost 9, with 19 bases in between. DNA of the CDR3: TGTGCCAGCACCGATAGACGGCAGGAGGCTGAGCAGTTCTTC. Amino acid sequence: CASTDRRQEAEQFF.

The J gene is TRBJ1-6, the V gene TRBV5-1; TRBD1 matches 7 bases. V gave up 3 bases and J gave up 8 bases; unmatched junction bases: 8. Germline CDR1 and CDR2: SGHRS and YFSETQ. The CDR3 totals 15 residues. CDR3 protein: CASSSSGGKDSPLHF. DNA for the CDR3: TGCGCCAGCAGCTCATCAGGGGGAAAGGATTCACCCCTCCACTTT.

The J gene is TRBJ2-2, the V gene TRBV19; 15 positions agree with TRBD2. The length of the CDR3 is 17 residues. J gave up 6 bases and V 3 bases, and 5 bases lay outside the gene matches. Germline CDR1 reads LNHDA; CDR2 reads SQIVND (reference sequence). CDR3 nucleotides: TGTGCCAGTAGTATTCTTGGACTAGCGGGAGGGCCCGGGGAGCTGTTTTTT. The encoded protein is CASSILGLAGGPGELFF. Variable domain in full (rest from reference TRBV19 and TRBJ2-2): DGGITQSPKYLFRKEGQNVTLSCEQNLNHDAMYWYRQDPGQGLRLIYYSQIVNDFQKGDIAEGYSVSREKKESFPLTVTSAQKNPTAFYLCASSILGLAGGPGELFFGEGSRLTVL.

The table lists this clone with a few counts. CDR3 loop: CASSLDRGGQGGGELFF. In nucleotides, the CDR3 is TGTGCCAGCAGCTTAGATCGAGGTGGACAGGGAGGCGGGGAGCTGTTTTTT. V is TRBV11-2 and J is TRBJ2-2; 8 nucleotides align to TRBD1. The CDR3 spans 17 residues. Looked up from germline, CDR1 is SGHAT and CDR2 is FQNNGV. The ends lost 0 bases at V and 7 bases at J; junction bases unmatched: 10. Full variable domain (remainder filled in from reference TRBV11-2 and TRBJ2-2): EAGVAQSPRYKIIEKRQSVAFWCNPISGHATLYWYQQILGQGPKLLIQFQNNGVVDDSQLPKDRFSAERLKGVDSTLKIQPAKLEDSAVYLCASSLDRGGQGGGELFFGEGSRLTVL.

This clone has just one count. This chain joins TRBV11-2 and TRBJ2-6; D may be TRBD1 (5 bases). Germline CDR1 reads SGHAT; CDR2 reads FQNNGV. V lost 9 bases to trimming and J lost 0 bases, with 12 bases between them. There are 15 residues in the CDR3. The DNA for the CDR3 is TGTGCCAGTACCCTTGGGGCCTCTGGGGCCAACGTCCTGACTTTC. Amino acid sequence: CASTLGASGANVLTF.

The gene calls are TRBV4-1 and TRBJ1-2; D gene ambiguous. V was shortened by 1 base and J by 4 bases, with 10 bases between the two germline ends. This CDR3 region has 14 residues. Per the germline V gene, CDR1 is MGHRA and CDR2 is YSYEKL. CDR3 in amino acids: CASSQAQDFYGYTF. In DNA form, the CDR3 reads TGCGCCAGCAGCCAAGCCCAGGATTTCTATGGCTACACCTTC.

The chain links TRBV7-2 to TRBJ2-5; 11 nucleotides match TRBD1. Germline CDR1 reads SGHTA; CDR2 reads FQGNSA. The CDR3 consists of 16 residues. J gave up 5 bases and V 2 bases, and 7 bases lay outside the gene matches. In DNA form, the CDR3 reads TGTGCCAGCAGCTTAATGCTGGGACAGGGGGGCGAGACCCAGTACTTC. Its protein product is CASSLMLGQGGETQYF.

This chain connects TRBV27 to TRBJ2-3; 7 bases match TRBD2. V lost 2 bases and J lost 6; bases outside the gene matches: 8. The CDR3 has 15 residues. The germline V gene encodes CDR1 MNHEY and CDR2 SMNVEV (reference sequence). CDR3 loop: CASSLGGRARDTQYF. In DNA form, the CDR3 reads TGTGCCAGCAGTTTAGGGGGGAGGGCCCGGGATACGCAGTATTTT.

The V and J genes are TRBV5-1 and TRBJ2-1, with TRBD2 identical over 8 bases. Germline V lookup: CDR1 SGHRS, CDR2 YFSETQ. The ends lost 2 bases at V and 9 bases at J; junction bases unmatched: 10. CDR3 length: 15 residues. The chain's CDR3 is CASSLASGGRGEQFF. CDR3 sequence (DNA): TGCGCCAGCAGCTTAGCCTCGGGGGGGCGTGGTGAGCAGTTCTTC.

The chain recombines TRBV7-6 with TRBJ2-1; tentative D call: TRBD2 (6 bases). Trimming removed 4 bases at V and 2 bases at J, with 12 bases between. The CDR3 spans 15 residues. Germline V gives CDR1 SGHVS, CDR2 FNYEAQ. This CDR3 is CASSSSAVTYNEQFF. For the CDR3, the DNA is TGTGCCAGCAGCTCTAGCGCAGTCACCTACAATGAGCAGTTCTTC.

The chain uses TRBV18 and TRBJ1-1; D possibly corresponds to TRBD1 (5 bases). CDR3 size: 15 residues. CDR1 is KGHSH, CDR2 LQKENI, per germline. V dropped 5 bases and J dropped 0 bases, with 13 bases sitting between them. In DNA form, the CDR3 reads TGTGCCAGCTCATCTACTGGGGGGGTGAACACTGAAGCTTTCTTT. It is translated as CASSSTGGVNTEAFF.

The CDR3 loop reads CASSLQGQLTYEQYF. The CDR3 nucleotides are TGCGCCAGCAGCCTCCAGGGGCAGCTAACCTACGAGCAGTACTTC. The V call is TRBV5-1, the J call TRBJ2-7; weak D call: TRBD1 (6 bases). Germline V gene data show CDR1 as SGHRS and CDR2 as YFSETQ. V lost 4 bases to trimming and J lost 2 bases, with 16 bases between them. The CDR3 spans 15 residues.

The chain has TRBV11-2 and TRBJ2-7, with 9 bases that match TRBD2. This CDR3 has 18 amino acids. Germline V gene sequence: CDR1 SGHAT, CDR2 FQNNGV. V shed 5 bases and J 4 bases; nucleotides not matched to a gene: 18. The DNA of the CDR3 is TGTGCCAGCAGCAAACCTACAACCGGCGGGAGGGCCGTGTACGAGCAGTACTTC. Amino acids: CASSKPTTGGRAVYEQYF.

The V call is TRBV19, the J call TRBJ2-1; D is uncertain. The germline V and J ends were trimmed by 1 base and 8 bases, with 9 bases remaining between them. From germline, CDR1 is LNHDA and CDR2 SQIVND (reference sequence). The CDR3 spans 13 residues. CDR3 residues: CASSIVASDEQFF. DNA of the CDR3: TGTGCCAGTAGTATAGTGGCGAGCGATGAGCAGTTCTTC.

The V gene is TRBV15, the J gene TRBJ2-7; TRBD1 matches 11 bases. CDR1 and CDR2 (germline): LNHNV, YYDKDF (reference sequence). The CDR3 extends over 15 amino acids. Trimming took 4 bases from V and 6 from J; bases not matched to a gene: 8. CDR3 sequence reads: CATSKRGQGGVEQYF. The CDR3 DNA reads as TGTGCCACCAGCAAAAGGGGACAGGGGGGAGTCGAGCAGTACTTC.

The chain employs TRBV18 and TRBJ2-7; 7 positions agree with TRBD2. Per the germline V gene, CDR1 is KGHSH and CDR2 is LQKENI. Trimming removed 3 bases from V and 1 base from J; junction bases left unmatched: 3. CDR3 length: 14 residues. The CDR3 DNA follows: TGTGCCAGCTCACCTGTCGGGGGGTCCTACGAGCAGTACTTC. Protein sequence: CASSPVGGSYEQYF.

This clone was recorded a few times. The chain recombines TRBV12-5 with TRBJ2-5, with 15 positions matching TRBD2. This CDR3 comprises 16 residues. The V gene's germline CDR1 is LGHNT and CDR2 FRNRAP. The V segment lost 5 bases and the J segment 4 bases; nucleotides outside the gene matches: 5. The CDR3 protein is CASGTSGLAGGETQYF. The CDR3 nucleotides read TGTGCTAGTGGTACCTCGGGACTAGCGGGGGGAGAGACCCAGTACTTC.

V and J are TRBV5-4 and TRBJ2-1; 7 bases line up with TRBD2. V lost 0 bases, J lost 4 bases, and 7 bases stayed unmatched. Germline V lookup: CDR1 SGHNT, CDR2 YYREEE (reference sequence). This CDR3 has 16 amino acids. This CDR3 reads CASSLVRASGYNEQFF. The DNA for the CDR3 is TGTGCCAGCAGCTTGGTTAGGGCTAGCGGATACAATGAGCAGTTCTTC.

The chain employs TRBV28 and TRBJ2-5; 9 bases fit TRBD2. Germline assignment: CDR1 MDHEN and CDR2 SYDVKM. The CDR3 is made up of 14 amino acids. V lost 7 bases, J lost 5 bases, and 8 bases stayed unmatched. Here the CDR3 DNA reads TGTGCCAGCACGGCTAGCGGGGCACGGGAGACCCAGTACTTC. Translated: CASTASGARETQYF. Variable domain in full (rest from reference TRBV28 and TRBJ2-5): DVKVTQSSRYLVKRTGEKVFLECVQDMDHENMFWYRQDPGLGLRLIYFSYDVKMKEKGDIPEGYSVSREKKERFSLILESASTNQTSMYLCASTASGARETQYFGPGTRLLVL.

This sequence joins TRBV2 and TRBJ2-1, with TRBD2 as a possible D gene (5 bases). Germline CDR1 SNHLY, CDR2 FYNNEI. CDR3 length: 12 amino acids. Trimming removed 6 bases from V and 11 bases from J, with 14 bases in between. CDR3 sequence reads: CASSPGLLQQFF. CDR3 DNA sequence: TGTGCCAGCAGCCCAGGACTCTTGCAGCAGTTCTTC.

The chain uses TRBV5-1 and TRBJ2-1; D gene uncertain. The CDR3 extends over 14 amino acids. Germline loops: CDR1 SGHRS, CDR2 YFSETQ. The V and J ends lost 0 bases and 3 bases respectively, with 7 bases between them. The CDR3: CASSLGQIYNEQFF. For the CDR3, the DNA is TGCGCCAGCAGCTTGGGGCAGATCTACAATGAGCAGTTCTTC.

V is TRBV5-1 and J is TRBJ2-1; a possible D gene is TRBD2 (6 bases). Looked up from germline, CDR1 is SGHRS and CDR2 is YFSETQ. V was shortened by 5 bases and J by 0 bases, with 15 bases between the two germline ends. This CDR3 has 16 amino acids. DNA for the CDR3: TGCGCCAGCAGACTTAATGCGGGGAGCTCCTACAATGAGCAGTTCTTC. Its protein product is CASRLNAGSSYNEQFF.